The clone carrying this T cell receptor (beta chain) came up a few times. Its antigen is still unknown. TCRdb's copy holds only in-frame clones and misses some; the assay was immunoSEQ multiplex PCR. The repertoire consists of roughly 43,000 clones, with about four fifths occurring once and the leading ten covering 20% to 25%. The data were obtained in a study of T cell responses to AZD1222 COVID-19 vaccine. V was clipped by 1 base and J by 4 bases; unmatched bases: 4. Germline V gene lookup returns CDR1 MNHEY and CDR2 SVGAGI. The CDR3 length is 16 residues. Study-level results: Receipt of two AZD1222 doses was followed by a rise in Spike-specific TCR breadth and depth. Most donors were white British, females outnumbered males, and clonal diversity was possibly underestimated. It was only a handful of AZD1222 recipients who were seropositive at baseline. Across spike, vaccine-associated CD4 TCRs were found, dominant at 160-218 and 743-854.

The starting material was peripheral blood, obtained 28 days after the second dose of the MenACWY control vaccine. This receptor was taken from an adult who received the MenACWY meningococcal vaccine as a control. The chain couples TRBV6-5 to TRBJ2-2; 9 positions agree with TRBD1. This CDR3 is CASSYFYRGPTGELFF. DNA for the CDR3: TGTGCCAGCAGTTACTTTTACAGGGGGCCCACCGGGGAGCTGTTTTTT.